The 21 T cell receptor beta chains in this list originate from one sample, sequenced in a study of PD-1 blockade in mismatch repair-deficient tumors. Measured with immunoSEQ multiplex PCR; TCRdb has only the in-frame clones, and not every one. The data show around 100,000 clones, with about three quarters seen just once and less than 5.5% held by the top ten. The sample here was peripheral blood, taken roughly 13 months after starting pembrolizumab. The source of these receptors is an adult with mismatch repair-deficient cancer.

This clone appeared a few times. The V call is TRBV6-5, the J call TRBJ1-5, with D perhaps matching TRBD1 (6 bases). Germline values: CDR1 MNHEY, CDR2 SVGAGI. Trimming shortened V by 6 bases and J by 13 bases, and 19 bases separated the two germline ends. The CDR3 loop spans 13 amino acids. The CDR3 coding sequence is TGTGCCAGCAGGCACCCTACGACAGGTTCTCAGCATTTT. Translation gives CASRHPTTGSQHF.

The chain couples TRBV6-1 to TRBJ2-7, with 11 bases lining up with TRBD2. This CDR3 comprises 15 residues. CDR1 is MNHNS and CDR2 is SASEGT in the germline V gene. Losses at the gene ends were 10 bases for V and 0 bases for J; bases not matched to a gene: 8. The CDR3 loop is CATRRLAGRSYEQYF. The CDR3 DNA sequence: TGTGCCACCCGACGACTAGCGGGACGCTCCTACGAGCAGTACTTC.

The chain has TRBV5-4 and TRBJ1-1; 7 bases are shared with TRBD1. CDR3 length: 15 amino acids. Per the germline V gene, CDR1 is SGHNT and CDR2 is YYREEE (reference sequence). J lost 7 bases, V lost 3 bases, and 12 bases had no gene match. CDR3 bases: TGTGCCAGCAGCTGGGACAGAACTTCGGGTGGTGAAGCTTTCTTT. This sequence encodes CASSWDRTSGGEAFF.

In DNA form, the CDR3 reads TGTGCCAGCAGTAATACCGGGACAGGGCCGGGCGGCGAGCAGTTCTTC. This encodes CASSNTGTGPGGEQFF. J is TRBJ2-1 and V is TRBV25-1; TRBD1 matches at 9 bases. Trimming took 5 bases from V and 10 from J; bases not matched to a gene: 15. Germline CDR1 and CDR2: MGHDK and SYGVNS. The length of the CDR3 is 16 residues. The variable domain in full, completed from reference TRBV25-1 and TRBJ2-1, reads EADIYQTPRYLVIGTGKKITLECSQTMGHDKMYWYQQDPGMELHLIHYSYGVNSTEKGDLSSESTVSRIRTEHFPLTLESARPSHTSQYLCASSNTGTGPGGEQFFGPGTRLTVL.

The V gene is TRBV5-5, the J gene TRBJ2-4, with TRBD1 matching 8 bases. Germline loops: CDR1 SGHKS, CDR2 YYEKEE (reference sequence). This CDR3 has 15 amino acids. V dropped 4 bases and J dropped 9; count of bases not matched to a gene: 12. The CDR3 DNA reads as TGTGCCAGCAGCACTCGGGACAGGCCTGTGGGCATTCAGTACTTC. It codes for CASSTRDRPVGIQYF.

The chain employs TRBV7-3 and TRBJ1-1; D perhaps matches TRBD1 (5 bases). With 3 bases removed from V and 4 bases from J, the gap between germline ends came to 12 bases. The CDR3 contains 14 residues. Germline CDR1 is SGHTA and CDR2 is FQGTGA. The CDR3 DNA follows: TGTGCCAGCAGCTTTTCAGGGTCGAGCACTGAAGCTTTCTTT. It yields the protein CASSFSGSSTEAFF.

The V call is TRBV4-1, the J call TRBJ1-1, with TRBD1 matching 7 bases. V was pared by 1 base and J by 6 bases, with 5 bases of the junction left unmatched. Germline V gene lookup returns CDR1 MGHRA and CDR2 YSYEKL. CDR3 length: 14 amino acids. CDR3 DNA sequence: TGCGCCAGCAGCCAAGGACAGGGATACGCTGAAGCTTTCTTT. Protein product: CASSQGQGYAEAFF.

V and J are TRBV5-6 and TRBJ1-3; 8 bases fit TRBD1. CDR1 is SGHDT and CDR2 is YYEEEE in the germline V gene. CDR3 length: 15 amino acids. V trimming: 3 bases; J trimming: 0 bases; junction bases outside the gene matches: 2. The CDR3 is CASSWTGSSGNTIYF. DNA for the CDR3: TGTGCCAGCAGCTGGACAGGGTCCTCTGGAAACACCATATATTTT.

The CDR3: CSVEEFRNEQFF. The DNA for the CDR3 is TGCAGCGTTGAAGAGTTCCGCAATGAGCAGTTCTTC. This chain links TRBV29-1 with TRBJ2-1, with D hard to call. The CDR3 spans 12 residues. Germline loops: CDR1 SQVTM, CDR2 ANQGSEA. V shed 0 bases and J shed 6 bases, with 6 bases lying between them.

This chain uses TRBV21-1 with TRBJ2-7; the DNA was not used to check the table's D call, TRBD2. TRBV21-1 counts as a pseudogene. This CDR3 comprises 12 residues. CDR3 region: CASSPPPYEQYF. DNA of the CDR3: TGTGCCAGCAGCCCTCCCCCCTACGAGCAGTACTTC.

The rearrangement links TRBV11-3 to TRBJ1-4, with D possibly TRBD1 on 5 matching bases. Germline CDR1 reads SGHNT; CDR2 reads YENEEA. This CDR3 is 16 amino acids long. V was pared by 1 base and J by 0 bases, with 9 bases between. CDR3 bases: TGTGCCAGCAGCTTAGCCGGGACTTCAACTAATGAAAAACTGTTTTTT. Protein: CASSLAGTSTNEKLFF.

V is TRBV27 and J is TRBJ1-2; D not resolved. V was shortened by 5 bases and J by 4 bases, with 14 bases between the two germline ends. CDR3 size: 14 residues. Germline V gene data show CDR1 as MNHEY and CDR2 as SMNVEV (reference sequence). CDR3 residues: CASSPFSSVYGYTF. The CDR3 nucleotides are TGTGCCAGCAGTCCCTTTTCGAGCGTCTATGGCTACACCTTC.

The chain is built from TRBV7-9 and TRBJ2-1, with 8 bases fitting TRBD2. The CDR3 is made up of 14 amino acids. CDR1 and CDR2 (germline): SEHNR, FQNEAQ (reference sequence). V trimming: 0 bases; J trimming: 8 bases; junction bases outside the gene matches: 3. This CDR3 is CASSLAAGGDEQFF. CDR3 nucleotides: TGTGCCAGCAGCTTAGCGGCGGGGGGCGATGAGCAGTTCTTC.

The genes are TRBV6-5 and TRBJ2-7; D tentatively reads TRBD1 or TRBD2 (5 bases each). This CDR3 has 14 amino acids. V was cut by 5 bases and J by 5 bases, with 16 bases left in between. Germline loops: CDR1 MNHEY, CDR2 SVGAGI. The CDR3 region has the DNA TGTGCCAGCAGTGCTAACAGGAAGGGACACGAGCAGTACTTC. Amino acids: CASSANRKGHEQYF.

The chain has TRBV19 and TRBJ2-7; 9 positions agree with TRBD2. Germline trimming cut 1 base from V and 5 bases from J; bases unmatched to any gene: 21. The germline CDR1 and CDR2 sequences are LNHDA and SQIVND (reference sequence). The CDR3 sequence is 20 residues long. The CDR3 loop reads CASSIAAVGILAGPRDEQYF. DNA of the CDR3: TGTGCCAGTAGTATAGCCGCGGTAGGGATCCTAGCGGGACCGAGGGACGAGCAGTACTTC.

The rearrangement joins TRBV4-1 to TRBJ1-5; 8 bases fit TRBD1. The V segment lost 4 bases and the J segment 1 base; nucleotides outside the gene matches: 6. CDR3 length: 16 amino acids. In germline, CDR1 is MGHRA, CDR2 YSYEKL. The CDR3, as DNA: TGCGCCAGCAGCCCCTGGACAGGGAAGAGCAATCAGCCCCAGCATTTT. This encodes CASSPWTGKSNQPQHF.

This sequence joins TRBV6-1 and TRBJ2-7; unclear D gene. CDR1 and CDR2 from the germline V gene are MNHNS and SASEGT. CDR3 length: 11 amino acids. Trimming stripped 5 bases from V and 2 bases from J, with 4 bases between. The CDR3 nucleotides are TGTGCCAGCAGTTACGCCTACGAGCAGTACTTC. It codes for CASSYAYEQYF.

The chain couples TRBV2 to TRBJ1-5; D perhaps matches TRBD1 (5 bases). The ends were cut back, 2 bases at V and 6 bases at J, with 14 bases in the middle. The germline gives CDR1 SNHLY, CDR2 FYNNEI. This CDR3 has 15 residues. CDR3 amino acids: CASSERQPGGQPQHF. The CDR3 nucleotides are TGTGCCAGCAGTGAAAGGCAGCCGGGGGGTCAGCCCCAGCATTTT.

This chain connects TRBV19 to TRBJ1-5; D unresolved. CDR1 and CDR2 (germline): LNHDA, SQIVND (reference sequence). The CDR3 runs to 16 residues. V lost 5 bases and J lost 3, with 17 bases in between. CDR3 in DNA: TGTGCCAGTAGTCGTGGAGGGTGGCAGACCAATCAGCCCCAGCATTTT. Protein sequence: CASSRGGWQTNQPQHF.

The V call is TRBV5-1, the J call TRBJ1-1; 11 bases are a match to TRBD1. CDR3 length: 16 amino acids. Germline V lookup: CDR1 SGHRS, CDR2 YFSETQ. With 3 bases clipped from V and 0 bases from J, the junction kept 4 bases outside the gene matches. CDR3 sequence reads: CASSSGTGGMNTEAFF. DNA of the CDR3: TGCGCCAGCAGCTCCGGGACAGGGGGTATGAACACTGAAGCTTTCTTT.

This clone has more than one count but fewer than ten. This chain uses TRBV7-9 with TRBJ1-2; D is undetermined. The CDR3 sequence is 15 residues long. From germline, CDR1 is SEHNR and CDR2 FQNEAQ (reference sequence). The germline V and J ends were trimmed by 1 base and 0 bases, with 9 bases remaining between them. DNA for the CDR3: TGTGCCAGCAGCTTAGGGGCAGCGACTAACTATGGCTACACCTTC. As protein: CASSLGAATNYGYTF.